The T cell receptor (beta chain) under discussion was sequenced for a study of shared clonotypes between healthy human individuals. The CDR3 covers 15 residues. Germline-derived CDR1 and CDR2 are SGHVS and FQNEAQ. V lost 3 bases and J 7 bases, leaving 15 bases between the germline ends. Whole-study findings and limits: Lower generation probabilities were found for non-shared clonotypes than for those shared by all four donors.

Data came from immunoSEQ multiplex PCR; TCRdb stores just in-frame clones and leaves some out. The top ten hold 0.35% to 0.5% of the sample, which has millions of clones, 93% seen once. Points on this clone: As yet, its antigen is unknown.

The sequence was obtained from a man younger than 30 in good health. Some clones in this sample may be carry-over from other donors' samples. V usage is TRBV7-8 and J usage is TRBJ2-2; D is ambiguous. The specimen sequenced was naive CD4+ T cells from PBMCs. The subset is: CD45RA+ positively selected. CDR3 bases: TGTGCCAGCAGCTTTACGGCCACCTTGGGCGGGGAGCTGTTTTTT. Translated: CASSFTATLGGELFF.